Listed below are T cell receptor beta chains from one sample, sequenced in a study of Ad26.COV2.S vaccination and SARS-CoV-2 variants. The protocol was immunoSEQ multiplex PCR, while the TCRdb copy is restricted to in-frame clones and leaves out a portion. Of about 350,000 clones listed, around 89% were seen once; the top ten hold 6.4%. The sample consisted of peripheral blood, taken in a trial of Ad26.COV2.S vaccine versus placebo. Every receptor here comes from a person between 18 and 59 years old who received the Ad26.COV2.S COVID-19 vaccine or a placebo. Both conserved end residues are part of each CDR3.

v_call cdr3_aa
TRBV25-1 CASSESPDRGYEQYF
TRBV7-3 CASSSTRTDTQYF
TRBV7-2 CASSLGGLTRGATEAFF
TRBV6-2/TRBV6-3 CASSYPTRAGILTHEQYF
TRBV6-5 CASSYEGVPYEQYF
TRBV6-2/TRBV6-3 CASSPLQGQPQHF
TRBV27 CASSSFQGASYEQYF
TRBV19 CASSMGMNTEAFF
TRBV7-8 CASSSRLAGITDTQYF
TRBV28 CASSFQGGNEKLFF
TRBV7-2 CASSLVGWYTEAFF
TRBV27 CASSFGTANTEAFF
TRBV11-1 CASSFRGPNNEQFF
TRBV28 CASSYRGLNQPQHF
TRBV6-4 CASRPRMSDTEAFF
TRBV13 CASSQGGDPSETQYF
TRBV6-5 CASLSGTGYNEQFF
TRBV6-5 CASTGGGLGETQYF
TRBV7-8 CASSSLRRYTEAFF
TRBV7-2 CASSLGIRTGGRNEQFF
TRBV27 CASSSGLAVETQYF
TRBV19 CASNRLYNEQFF
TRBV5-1 CASSPASPTDTQYF